The TCR beta chain under discussion was sequenced for a study of graft-versus-host responses after intestinal transplantation. This clone came up once. Antigen unknown. The repertoire was sequenced with immunoSEQ multiplex PCR; TCRdb's copy has only in-frame clones and lacks some. The sample comprises approximately 110,000 clones, more than 85% of which are singletons, and 1% to 1.5% rests with the top ten. This CDR3 is built from 13 residues. The V gene lost 6 bases and the J gene lost 1 base, with 9 bases spanning the gap. The V gene's germline CDR1 is MGHDK and CDR2 SYGVNS. The sample was unstimulated CD8+ T cells sorted from spleen or lymph node cells, taken before transplant. The chain carries TRBV25-1 and TRBJ1-1; TRBD1 is a possible D gene (5 bases). The TCR sequence derives from a human donor who was the organ donor for an intestinal transplant. In nucleotides, the CDR3 is TGTGCCAGCAGGACCGACAGGAACACTGAAGCTTTCTTT. Translating gives CASRTDRNTEAFF. The full variable domain, its missing parts supplied by reference TRBV25-1 and TRBJ1-1, is EADIYQTPRYLVIGTGKKITLECSQTMGHDKMYWYQQDPGMELHLIHYSYGVNSTEKGDLSSESTVSRIRTEHFPLTLESARPSHTSQYLCASRTDRNTEAFFGQGTRLTVV.